The 16 T cell receptor beta chains listed next were all sequenced from one sample in a study of blood T cell repertoires in COVID-19. The data were produced by immunoSEQ multiplex PCR, yet TCRdb's version contains in-frame clones alone and is incomplete. The sample includes about 320,000 clones, 80% to 90% seen only once; the top ten take approximately 1.1%. The sample comprised peripheral blood. These receptors all come from a woman in her forties or fifties with acute or convalescent COVID-19.

This clone was recorded only once. Different DNA sequences within this sample yield the same CDR3. The V and J genes are TRBV12-5 and TRBJ1-2; TRBD1 is a possible D gene (6 bases). Trimming stripped 7 bases from V and 3 bases from J, with 12 bases between. The CDR3 consists of 13 residues. The germline gives CDR1 LGHNT, CDR2 FRNRAP. The CDR3 protein is CASALTGDYGYTF. CDR3 DNA: TGTGCTAGTGCTCTGACAGGCGACTATGGCTACACCTTC.

The chain employs TRBV18 and TRBJ1-1; perhaps TRBD1 as D (5 bases). V lost 0 bases and J 2 bases, leaving 7 bases between the germline ends. This CDR3 has 14 residues. Germline V CDR1 and CDR2: KGHSH, LQKENI. DNA of the CDR3: TGTGCCAGCTCACCACCGGGGGGAAACACTGAAGCTTTCTTT. It specifies CASSPPGGNTEAFF.

V and J are TRBV6-5 and TRBJ2-2; maybe TRBD2 (5 bases). The germline CDR1 and CDR2 sequences are MNHEY and SVGAGI. This CDR3 spans 15 amino acids. V shed 2 bases and J shed 4 bases, with 11 bases lying between them. The CDR3 protein is CASSYDLGGTGELFF. In nucleotides, the CDR3 is TGTGCCAGCAGTTACGATCTCGGAGGCACCGGGGAGCTGTTTTTT.

The genes are TRBV7-2 and TRBJ2-7; 9 bases agree with TRBD1. V was pared by 1 base and J by 1 base, with 5 bases of the junction left unmatched. This CDR3 is 16 amino acids long. Germline-derived CDR1 and CDR2 are SGHTA and FQGNSA. In DNA form, the CDR3 reads TGTGCCAGCAGCTTAGGAGGGACAGGGATTTCCTACGAGCAGTACTTC. Translation gives CASSLGGTGISYEQYF.

J is TRBJ2-7 and V is TRBV5-1; 11 nucleotides match TRBD1. CDR3 length: 15 residues. V shed 5 bases and J 3 bases; nucleotides not matched to a gene: 7. Germline CDR1 SGHRS, CDR2 YFSETQ. CDR3 loop: CASRATGTGGYEQYF. DNA of the CDR3: TGCGCCAGCAGAGCGACCGGGACAGGGGGCTACGAGCAGTACTTC.

This rearrangement joins TRBV7-3 to TRBJ2-1, with 7 bases that match TRBD2. Trimming cost V 5 bases and J 2 bases; bases outside gene matches: 9. This CDR3 contains 16 residues. The V gene's germline CDR1 is SGHTA and CDR2 FQGTGA. The CDR3 is CASSPNGAGAYNEQFF. The CDR3, as DNA: TGTGCCAGCAGCCCCAACGGGGCGGGGGCCTACAATGAGCAGTTCTTC.

This chain uses TRBV5-1 with TRBJ2-5; a weak D match, TRBD2 (7 bases). Germline CDR1 and CDR2: SGHRS and YFSETQ. The CDR3 has 16 amino acids. Trimming pared 1 base from V and 4 bases from J, leaving 17 bases between. The CDR3 bases are TGCGCCAGCAGCTTGTCTAATCGGGGAGGGGGAGAGACCCAGTACTTC. This sequence encodes CASSLSNRGGGETQYF.

The chain links TRBV6-1 to TRBJ2-7; D possibly corresponds to TRBD2 (5 bases). Per germline, CDR1 MNHNS and CDR2 SASEGT. Trimming shortened V by 2 bases and J by 0 bases, and 20 bases separated the two germline ends. This CDR3 has 18 residues. The CDR3 sequence: CASSERAERWGSSYEQYV. For the CDR3, the DNA is TGTGCCAGCAGTGAACGCGCTGAGCGGTGGGGTAGCTCCTACGAGCAGTACGTC.

This chain uses TRBV6-4 with TRBJ2-3; D is possibly TRBD2 (6 bases). This CDR3 is built from 17 residues. Looked up from germline, CDR1 is MRHNA and CDR2 is SNTAGT. Deletions cut 3 bases from V and 4 bases from J, with 20 bases between. The CDR3 coding sequence is TGTGCCAGCAGTGAGTGGGGAACTAGGAGGGTACCAGATACGCAGTATTTT. It specifies CASSEWGTRRVPDTQYF.

The CDR3 sequence is CASSQPASDTIYF. As DNA, the CDR3 is TGTGCCAGCAGCCAACCCGCGTCGGACACCATATATTTT. The V gene is TRBV3-1 (or the pseudogene TRBV3-2), the J gene TRBJ1-3; D call uncertain. The CDR3 is 13 residues long. Deletions cut 2 bases from V and 8 bases from J, with 10 bases between. Germline V gives CDR1 LGHDT, CDR2 YNNKEL (reference sequence).

The V call is TRBV19, the J call TRBJ1-3; D gene uncertain. Per the germline V gene, CDR1 is LNHDA and CDR2 is SQIVND (reference sequence). Trimming removed 1 base at V and 0 bases at J, with 7 bases between. The CDR3 totals 15 residues. The CDR3 sequence is CASSIGAGSGNTIYF. Written as DNA, the CDR3 is TGTGCCAGTAGTATAGGGGCAGGCTCTGGAAACACCATATATTTT.

V and J are TRBV11-3 and TRBJ1-5; 7 nucleotides line up with TRBD1. V shed 5 bases, J shed 5 bases, and the junction held 3 bases outside the gene matches. CDR1 and CDR2 (germline): SGHNT, YENEEA. CDR3 length: 13 residues. CDR3 protein: CASSPDRDQPQHF. In DNA, the CDR3 is TGTGCCAGCAGCCCAGACAGGGATCAGCCCCAGCATTTT.

The V gene is TRBV4-1, the J gene TRBJ2-1; TRBD2 matches 10 bases. With V trimmed by 1 base and J by 6 bases, 9 bases remained unmatched. The V gene's germline CDR1 is MGHRA and CDR2 YSYEKL. The CDR3 is made up of 17 amino acids. This CDR3 is CASSQGPGLARSNEQFF. The CDR3 DNA reads TGCGCCAGCAGCCAAGGTCCGGGACTAGCGAGGAGCAATGAGCAGTTCTTC.

The genes are TRBV11-2 and TRBJ2-7; 10 positions agree with TRBD1. The CDR3 consists of 15 residues. The germline V gene encodes CDR1 SGHAT and CDR2 FQNNGV. Losses at the gene ends were 2 bases for V and 5 bases for J; bases not matched to a gene: 6. The CDR3 nucleotides read TGTGCCAGCAGCTTAATGGGACAGGGGACCCACGAGCAGTACTTC. Amino acids: CASSLMGQGTHEQYF.

The rearrangement uses TRBV6-5 and TRBJ1-4, with 9 bases matching TRBD1. CDR3 length: 14 amino acids. V trimming: 6 bases; J trimming: 5 bases; junction bases outside the gene matches: 4. Germline V lookup: CDR1 MNHEY, CDR2 SVGAGI. This CDR3 is CASREGTGNEKLFF. CDR3 nucleotides: TGTGCCAGCAGGGAGGGGACAGGGAATGAAAAACTGTTTTTT.

This clone has just one count. The V gene is TRBV6-4, the J gene TRBJ1-6; D unclear. CDR1 and CDR2 from the germline V gene are MRHNA and SNTAGT. With 4 bases removed from V and 11 bases from J, the gap between germline ends came to 18 bases. CDR3 length equals 15 residues. The CDR3 here is CASSAQPGLYAPLHF. In nucleotides, the CDR3 is TGTGCCAGCAGTGCACAGCCTGGCCTCTACGCACCCCTCCACTTT.